The sequence of this T cell receptor beta chain was determined in a study of early T cells in non-severe SARS-CoV-2 infection. The overall study: Sequencing input comprised bulk RNA from unsorted whole blood; chain pairing was not available. Study-level findings and limits: Lookups in VDJdb leaned toward anti-spike CD8 responses and missed private and CD4 specificities.

The library protocol tagged individual cDNA molecules with unique molecular identifiers. TCRdb re-analysed the 5' RACE reads in MiXCR, keeping a single row per CDR3 protein. Here the sample spans some 35,000 distinct CDR3 sequences, less than 5% being singletons. Germline assignment: CDR1 MRHNA and CDR2 SNTAGT. Trimming removed 6 bases from V and 1 base from J, with 12 bases in between. The CDR3 has 14 residues. Ten or more counts support this clonotype. Its antigen is not known. Sequenced sample: whole blood. The origin of this receptor is an adult who was a healthcare worker with PCR-confirmed SARS-CoV-2 infection or an uninfected control (not recorded which). The chain recombines TRBV6-4 with TRBJ1-1, with TRBD1 as a possible D gene (6 bases). CDR3 sequence reads: CASSAGGANTEAFF. DNA for the CDR3: TGTGCCAGCAGCGCGGGGGGGGCGAACACTGAAGCTTTCTTT.